Below, one TCR beta chain is given with its context. Version v3.0 of the immunoSEQ assay was performed at survey level. The table came from immunoSEQ multiplex PCR; TCRdb's copy has only in-frame clones and leaves some out. Here the sample spans about 39,000 clones, roughly 90% being singletons. The data are from a study of long-term antiretroviral therapy in people with HIV. Study summary: It was about a decade before the 2015 immediate-ART recommendation that the earliest samples were taken.

Per the germline V gene, CDR1 is SGHNT and CDR2 is YYREEE (reference sequence). The CDR3 consists of 14 residues. The trim removed 3 bases at V and 10 bases at J, leaving 11 bases unmatched. The receptor was derived from a woman aged 50 to 60 with HIV. This chain uses TRBV5-4 with TRBJ1-2; 8 nucleotides align to TRBD1. This sample comprised unsorted PBMCs, obtained 1.2 years after starting antiretroviral therapy. CDR3 coding DNA: TGTGCCAGCAGCTCATTTCAGGGGGCGCCTGACTACACCTTC. This translates into CASSSFQGAPDYTF.